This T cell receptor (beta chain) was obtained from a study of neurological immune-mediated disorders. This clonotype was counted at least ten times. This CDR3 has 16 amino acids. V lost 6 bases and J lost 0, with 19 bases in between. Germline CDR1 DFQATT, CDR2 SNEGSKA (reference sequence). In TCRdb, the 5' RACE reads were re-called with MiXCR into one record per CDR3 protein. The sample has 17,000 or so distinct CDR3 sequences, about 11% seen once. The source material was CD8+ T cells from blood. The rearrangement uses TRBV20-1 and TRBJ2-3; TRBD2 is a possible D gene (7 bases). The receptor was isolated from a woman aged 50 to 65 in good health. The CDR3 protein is CSAAGDGGPSTDTQYF. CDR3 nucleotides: TGCAGTGCCGCAGGAGACGGGGGGCCTAGCACAGATACGCAGTATTTT.